This T cell receptor (beta chain) was identified in a study of cytomegalovirus exposure and HLA in healthy donors. Amplification used 60 Vbeta primers and 13 Jbeta primers. Repertoires were generated with immunoSEQ multiplex PCR, while TCRdb's copy carries only in-frame clones and drops some. The profile shows 85,000 to 130,000 clones, 78% of them singletons. Healthy bone marrow donors made up the donor group. The TCR was taken from a woman aged 35 to 49 in good health and CMV-seronegative. Material for sequencing was PBMCs.

CDR3 residues: CASSYGYGYTF. CDR3 DNA: TGTGCCAGCAGTTACGGCTATGGCTACACCTTC. J is TRBJ1-2 and V is TRBV28; D uncertain. Per the germline V gene, CDR1 is MDHEN and CDR2 is SYDVKM. This CDR3 contains 11 residues. Trimming took 4 bases from V and 4 from J, leaving 4 bases between them.